Listed below are T cell receptor beta chains from one sample, sequenced in a study of T cell clones after liver transplantation. Measured with immunoSEQ multiplex PCR; TCRdb has only the in-frame clones, and not every one. The sample has roughly 70,000 clones, roughly nine tenths seen once; the top ten hold 2.7%. The specimen comprised CD4+ T cells from blood, sampled before liver transplant. These receptors were taken from a human donor who received a liver transplant. CDR3s include the opening cysteine and the closing phenylalanine or tryptophan. The D gene is left open where the match is weak. Rows may omit the clone size; those that give it use once, few, many or a size class.

clone_size,j_call,d_call,v_call,cdr3_aa,cdr3_nt
.,TRBJ2-3,.,TRBV4-1,CASSQDIGSVVAAQPTDTQYF,TGCGCCAGCAGCCAAGATATAGGGTCGGTTGTAGCGGCCCAACCCACAGATACGCAGTATTTT
.,TRBJ2-5,.,TRBV19,CASSAVYQETQYF,TGTGCCAGTTCAGCTGTGTACCAAGAGACCCAGTACTTC
.,TRBJ2-7,.,TRBV18,CASSPRMSAVGDEQYF,TGTGCCAGCTCACCACGGATGAGCGCTGTCGGCGACGAGCAGTACTTC
.,TRBJ2-4,.,TRBV19,CASSIVGQGDIQYF,TGTGCCAGTAGTATAGTGGGACAAGGGGACATTCAGTACTTC
.,TRBJ2-2,.,TRBV7-9,CASSLASTGELFF,TGTGCCAGCAGCTTAGCGTCAACCGGGGAGCTGTTTTTT
.,TRBJ2-2,.,TRBV5-1,CASGEGFVMNTGELFF,TGCGCCAGCGGGGAAGGGTTTGTGATGAACACCGGGGAGCTGTTTTTT
.,TRBJ2-2,.,TRBV7-2,CASSLVDTNTGELFF,TGTGCCAGCAGCTTAGTGGACACCAACACCGGGGAGCTGTTTTTT
.,TRBJ2-3,TRBD2,TRBV4-2,CASSQDSGLAGASSTDTQYF,TGTGCCAGCAGCCAAGATTCGGGGCTAGCGGGAGCGTCGAGCACAGATACGCAGTATTTT
once,TRBJ1-3,.,TRBV11-3,CASSSRGPGGNTIYF,TGTGCCAGCAGCTCCAGGGGTCCGGGTGGAAACACCATATATTTT
.,TRBJ2-2,.,TRBV5-1,CASSLSVNTGELFF,TGCGCCAGCAGCTTGTCAGTGAACACCGGGGAGCTGTTTTTT
.,TRBJ2-3,TRBD2,TRBV19,CASSILAGGPDTQYF,TGTGCCAGTAGTATCCTGGCGGGAGGTCCAGATACGCAGTATTTT
.,TRBJ2-7,.,TRBV28,CASSPTGPSTDEQYF,TGTGCCAGCAGTCCGACGGGACCTTCGACGGACGAGCAGTACTTC
.,TRBJ2-1,.,TRBV27,CASSLSGRGAYNEQFF,TGTGCCAGCAGTTTATCGGGCAGGGGGGCCTACAATGAGCAGTTCTTC
.,TRBJ2-1,.,TRBV6-1,CASRRGENNEQFF,TGTGCCAGCAGGAGGGGAGAGAACAATGAGCAGTTCTTC
few,TRBJ1-2,.,TRBV5-4,CASSIGVAGYYGYTF,TGTGCCAGCAGCATTGGGGTCGCAGGGTACTATGGCTACACCTTC
.,TRBJ1-1,TRBD1,TRBV19,CASADRVPLGTTEAFF,TGTGCCAGCGCAGACAGGGTTCCGTTGGGTACCACTGAAGCTTTCTTT
.,TRBJ1-5,.,TRBV5-1,CASSPSGASNQPQHF,TGCGCCAGCAGCCCTTCCGGGGCTAGCAATCAGCCCCAGCATTTT
.,TRBJ2-3,TRBD2,TRBV9,CASSVVGSGTSDTQYF,TGTGCCAGCAGCGTAGTGGGTAGCGGGACCTCAGATACGCAGTATTTT
.,TRBJ2-5,.,TRBV10-3,CAISEEQETQYF,TGTGCCATCAGTGAGGAGCAAGAGACCCAGTACTTC
once,TRBJ2-5,TRBD2,TRBV5-6,CASSLTSGSNILQETQYF,TGTGCCAGCAGCTTGACTAGCGGGAGTAACATCCTACAAGAGACCCAGTACTTC
.,TRBJ2-7,TRBD2,TRBV28,CASSLWASGRYEQYF,TGTGCCAGCAGTTTATGGGCTAGCGGGAGATACGAGCAGTACTTC
.,TRBJ2-5,.,TRBV18,CASSPLGGETQYF,TGTGCCAGCTCACCACTAGGAGGAGAGACCCAGTACTTC
few,TRBJ1-2,.,TRBV2,CASDGGPSGYTF,TGTGCCAGCGACGGGGGGCCCTCTGGCTACACCTTC
once,TRBJ2-1,.,TRBV28,CASGYNEQFF,TGTGCCAGCGGGTACAATGAGCAGTTCTTC
.,TRBJ2-5,TRBD2,TRBV27,CASSLSTSGTQTKETQYF,TGTGCCAGCAGTTTATCGACTAGCGGGACGCAAACTAAAGAGACCCAGTACTTC
.,TRBJ2-2,.,TRBV7-2,CASRTVPTGELFF,TGTGCCAGCAGGACAGTTCCCACCGGGGAGCTGTTTTTT
.,TRBJ2-7,.,TRBV5-1,CASSLRGDPPYEQYF,TGCGCCAGCAGCTTGAGAGGGGATCCCCCCTACGAGCAGTACTTC
once,TRBJ2-5,.,TRBV5-1,CASSLDQKTQYF,TGCGCCAGCAGCTTGGACCAGAAGACCCAGTACTTC
.,TRBJ1-5,.,TRBV7-8,CASSMGWQPQHF,TGTGCCAGCAGCATGGGATGGCAGCCCCAGCATTTT
.,TRBJ1-2,.,TRBV6-5,CASGPDTGGYTF,TGTGCCAGCGGCCCGGACACGGGGGGCTACACCTTC
.,TRBJ2-2,.,TRBV18,CASSPSYRVDTGELFF,TGTGCCAGCTCACCATCCTACAGGGTGGACACCGGGGAGCTGTTTTTT
.,TRBJ2-4,.,TRBV9,CASSVDPQNIQYF,TGTGCCAGCAGCGTAGACCCCCAAAACATTCAGTACTTC
few,TRBJ2-2,TRBD1,TRBV6-1,CASRKTGGNTGELFF,TGTGCCAGCAGGAAGACAGGGGGCAACACCGGGGAGCTGTTTTTT
.,TRBJ2-7,TRBD2,TRBV5-5,CASSRDKGTSGDEQYF,TGTGCCAGCAGCCGGGACAAAGGGACTAGCGGTGACGAGCAGTACTTC
.,TRBJ2-7,.,TRBV7-2,CASSFGGTYEQYF,TGTGCCAGCAGCTTTGGAGGAACGTACGAGCAGTACTTC
once,TRBJ2-2,TRBD1,TRBV7-9,CASSLTGDTGELFF,TGTGCCAGCAGCTTAACAGGGGACACCGGGGAGCTGTTTTTT
once,TRBJ2-7,TRBD2,TRBV7-6,CASSSGLAGVHEQYF,TGTGCCAGCAGCTCTGGACTAGCGGGAGTCCACGAGCAGTACTTC
.,TRBJ1-5,.,TRBV4-3,CASSQEMWAPQHF,TGCGCCAGCAGCCAAGAAATGTGGGCGCCCCAGCATTTT
.,TRBJ2-2,.,TRBV11-3,CASSYYFWLSPNTGELFF,TGTGCCAGCAGCTATTATTTTTGGTTGTCGCCGAACACCGGGGAGCTGTTTTTT
.,TRBJ2-1,TRBD2,TRBV19,CASSIMWEGYNEQFF,TGTGCCAGTAGTATAATGTGGGAGGGTTACAATGAGCAGTTCTTC
.,TRBJ1-3,.,TRBV7-3,CASSSPRGRNTIYF,TGTGCCAGCAGCTCTCCCAGGGGCAGAAACACCATATATTTT
few,TRBJ1-4,.,TRBV27,CASSLSSGRWGDNEKLFF,TGTGCCAGCAGTTTATCGTCCGGGCGGTGGGGGGATAATGAAAAACTGTTTTTT
.,TRBJ2-7,TRBD1,TRBV6-1,CASSEGPGGIRGSYEQYF,TGTGCCAGCAGTGAAGGGCCAGGGGGCATTCGGGGTTCCTACGAGCAGTACTTC
.,TRBJ1-6,.,TRBV25-1,CASRRGTDSPLHF,TGTGCCAGCAGGAGGGGAACGGATTCACCCCTCCACTTT
.,TRBJ2-1,.,TRBV30,CAWSVLAGMRNNEQFF,TGTGCCTGGAGTGTACTTGCGGGAATGCGAAACAATGAGCAGTTCTTC
.,TRBJ2-3,.,TRBV27,CASSLRTASTDTQYF,TGTGCCAGCAGTCTCCGGACAGCTAGCACAGATACGCAGTATTTT
.,TRBJ2-7,TRBD2,TRBV4-2,CASSPGLAGLSYEQYF,TGTGCCAGCAGCCCCGGACTAGCGGGACTGTCCTACGAGCAGTACTTC
.,TRBJ2-3,.,TRBV14,CASSLGPARADTQYF,TGTGCCAGCAGCCTCGGCCCAGCCCGGGCAGATACGCAGTATTTT
.,TRBJ2-3,TRBD1,TRBV5-4,CASSFPGTGGTDTQYF,TGTGCCAGCAGCTTTCCCGGGACAGGGGGCACAGATACGCAGTATTTT
.,TRBJ2-3,.,TRBV6-5,CASSYQFEDTQYF,TGTGCCAGCAGTTACCAATTCGAAGATACGCAGTATTTT
.,TRBJ1-3,.,TRBV6-1,CASSERRVSSGNTIYF,TGTGCCAGCAGTGAAAGGAGGGTGAGCTCTGGAAACACCATATATTTT
.,TRBJ1-5,.,TRBV19,CASSITGDNQPQHF,TGTGCCAGTAGTATTACAGGAGACAATCAGCCCCAGCATTTT
.,TRBJ1-5,.,TRBV28,CASLGVDNQPQHF,TGTGCCAGTTTGGGGGTGGACAATCAGCCCCAGCATTTT